The TCR beta chain under discussion was sequenced for a study of post-analysis software for immune sequencing data. General study points: Five or six TRBV segments, TRBV5-6, TRBV5-1 and TRBV20-1 among them, were found more frequent in patients than controls.

Sequencing libraries made from TCR beta cDNA carried unique molecular identifiers. Via MiXCR, TCRdb re-called the PCR reads, giving one row per CDR3 protein. Of 350,000 to 500,000 distinct CDR3 sequences in the sample, approximately 37% were seen once. A remark on this clonotype: Its antigen remains unknown.

Germline CDR1 is SNHLY and CDR2 is FYNNEI. The V gene end was trimmed by 6 bases and the J gene end by 6 bases; junction bases not matched to a gene: 9. This CDR3 region has 14 residues. Sequencing was carried out using blood. The receptor comes from a girl aged 2 to 10 with multiple sclerosis. The V gene is TRBV2, the J gene TRBJ2-3, with TRBD2 matching 7 bases. The CDR3 DNA reads TGTGCCAGCAGCGGGGGGAGCTCCCTCGATACGCAGTATTTT. Translated: CASSGGSSLDTQYF.